This T cell receptor (beta chain) derives from a study of T cell responses to AZD1222 COVID-19 vaccine. Method: immunoSEQ multiplex PCR; TCRdb's copy keeps in-frame clones and lacks some. The table lists over 100,000 clones, approximately 90% of them singletons. Study-level findings and limits: None of the repertoires were sampled until the peak T cell response had passed. Clonal diversity was possibly underestimated, and white British individuals and females predominated among donors. Baseline seropositivity occurred in only a handful of AZD1222 recipients. The study found vaccine-associated CD4 TCRs spanning spike, dominant at 160-218 and 743-854.

Germline lookup yields CDR1 DFQATT and CDR2 SNEGSKA (reference sequence). Trimming pared 3 bases from V and 3 bases from J, leaving 14 bases between. CDR3 length: 14 residues. Worth noting for this clone: The antigen is not known.

This clonotype was sampled from an adult in good health. Material: peripheral blood, obtained on day 0 of AZD1222 vaccination. The chain uses TRBV20-1 and TRBJ1-1; D possibly corresponds to TRBD1 (5 bases). The CDR3 here is CSASYQGGDTEAFF. Here the CDR3 DNA reads TGCAGTGCTAGTTACCAGGGTGGGGACACTGAAGCTTTCTTT.